A single sample is the source of the 13 T cell receptor beta chains below, sequenced in a study of blood T cell repertoires in COVID-19. Sequencing used immunoSEQ multiplex PCR; TCRdb keeps in-frame clones, though not all of them. The sample lists over 250,000 clones; under 90% were seen once. The specimen was PBMCs or T cells enriched from blood (not recorded which). Receptor source: a man aged 30 to 45 with acute COVID-19.

This sequence joins TRBV6-5 and TRBJ1-6; possible D gene TRBD1, 5 bases. From germline, CDR1 is MNHEY and CDR2 SVGAGI. This CDR3 has 12 amino acids. The ends were cut back, 6 bases at V and 7 bases at J, with 7 bases in the middle. The CDR3 coding sequence is TGTGCCAGCAGCCGGACAAATTCACCCCTCCACTTT. This gives the protein CASSRTNSPLHF.

The genes are TRBV18 and TRBJ2-7, with 7 nucleotides matching TRBD1. With V trimmed by 5 bases and J by 4 bases, 8 bases remained unmatched. CDR3 length equals 14 residues. The germline gives CDR1 KGHSH, CDR2 LQKENI. For the CDR3, the DNA is TGTGCCAGCTCAGTAGGGGGCGTTGTATACGAGCAGTACGTC. Translated, it gives CASSVGGVVYEQYV.

The V and J genes are TRBV24-1 and TRBJ2-6, with D possibly being TRBD1 (6 bases). V was cut by 4 bases and J by 3 bases, with 12 bases left in between. The CDR3 consists of 16 residues. CDR1 and CDR2 from the germline V gene are KGHDR and SFDVKD. The CDR3 reads CATSDRGHDGANVLTF. DNA for the CDR3: TGTGCCACCAGTGACCGGGGACACGATGGGGCCAACGTCCTGACTTTC.

The chain joins TRBV2 to TRBJ1-1, with TRBD1 matching over 10 bases. CDR1 and CDR2 from the germline V gene are SNHLY and FYNNEI. V dropped 7 bases and J dropped 4; count of bases not matched to a gene: 6. The CDR3 is made up of 14 amino acids. Here the CDR3 reads CASTPGTGATEAFF. DNA of the CDR3: TGTGCCAGCACCCCAGGGACAGGGGCCACTGAAGCTTTCTTT.

The chain couples TRBV11-2 to TRBJ2-2; D is possibly TRBD2 (7 bases). The germline CDR1 and CDR2 sequences are SGHAT and FQNNGV. This CDR3 has 14 amino acids. V lost 5 bases and J lost 4, with 11 bases in between. The chain's CDR3 is CASSQGRVTGELFF. CDR3 nucleotide sequence: TGTGCCAGCAGCCAGGGGAGGGTCACCGGGGAGCTGTTTTTT.

This chain links TRBV4-2 with TRBJ2-5; 10 bases align to TRBD2. The CDR3 extends over 16 amino acids. After removal of 0 bases from V and 4 bases from J, the junction contained 5 bases not matched to a gene. Germline V gene lookup returns CDR1 LGHNA and CDR2 YNFKEQ. The CDR3 nucleotides are TGTGCCAGCAGCCAAGAAGCGGGAGGGGGGAGAGAGACCCAGTACTTC. Encoded protein: CASSQEAGGGRETQYF.

V gene TRBV5-8 combines with J gene TRBJ1-2; possible D gene TRBD1, 5 bases. This CDR3 comprises 13 residues. Germline-derived CDR1 and CDR2 are SGHTS and YDEGEE. The V and J ends lost 4 bases and 8 bases respectively, with 15 bases between them. The CDR3: CASSQGVAGGYTF. The CDR3 region has the DNA TGTGCCAGCAGCCAAGGGGTCGCGGGAGGCTACACCTTC.

V and J are TRBV18 and TRBJ1-3, with D possibly being TRBD1 (5 bases). CDR3 length: 16 amino acids. Between the trimmed V and J ends, which lost 0 bases and 0 bases, there was a span of 9 bases. CDR1 and CDR2 (germline): KGHSH, LQKENI. CDR3 bases: TGTGCCAGCTCACCACCAGGGGCTCCCTCTGGAAACACCATATATTTT. It yields the protein CASSPPGAPSGNTIYF.

The chain carries TRBV6-2 or TRBV6-3 and TRBJ2-5; the D is unclear. The germline V gene encodes CDR1 MNHEY and CDR2 SVGEGT. This CDR3 comprises 14 residues. V was pared by 1 base and J by 4 bases, with 10 bases between. This CDR3 reads CASSYFTTGETQYF. The CDR3, as DNA: TGTGCCAGCAGTTACTTCACTACTGGAGAGACCCAGTACTTC.

The chain has TRBV5-4 and TRBJ2-2; TRBD2 matches 13 bases. CDR1 and CDR2 from the germline V gene are SGHNT and YYREEE (reference sequence). V shed 4 bases and J 8 bases; nucleotides not matched to a gene: 5. This CDR3 has 15 residues. The DNA for the CDR3 is TGTGCCAGCAGCAGCACTAGCGGGAGGGTGGGGGAGCTGTTTTTT. It is translated as CASSSTSGRVGELFF.

V usage is TRBV5-5 and J usage is TRBJ1-2; D unresolved. CDR3 length: 16 amino acids. From germline, CDR1 is SGHKS and CDR2 YYEKEE (reference sequence). Trimming removed 0 bases from V and 5 bases from J, with 17 bases in between. The CDR3, as DNA: TGTGCCAGCAGCTTGGAGTTCGACTTGATGCTTTATGGCTACACCTTC. Translated: CASSLEFDLMLYGYTF.

This chain connects TRBV6-5 to TRBJ1-2; 9 nucleotides line up with TRBD1. The CDR3 spans 15 residues. Germline trimming cut 5 bases from V and 3 bases from J; bases unmatched to any gene: 7. Per the germline V gene, CDR1 is MNHEY and CDR2 is SVGAGI. CDR3 sequence (DNA): TGTGCCAGCAGTCCCTCTCGGACAGGGGACTATGGCTACACCTTC. This encodes CASSPSRTGDYGYTF.

The chain combines TRBV29-1 with TRBJ2-5, with D perhaps TRBD1 (6 bases). V was clipped by 4 bases and J by 1 base, with 34 bases between them. CDR1 and CDR2 (germline): SQVTM, ANQGSEA. The CDR3 extends over 21 amino acids. For the CDR3, the DNA is TGCAGCGTTGGAAGGGCCACCGGGACATCCAGGACAAGGTCGGTCCAAGAGACCCAGTACTTC. It yields the protein CSVGRATGTSRTRSVQETQYF.